The clone carrying this TCR beta chain was detected only a few times. Its antigen is still unknown. This sample is drawn from a study of CD8 T cells in ankylosing spondylitis. Findings and caveats of the study: Within peripheral blood, clones linked to disease were CD8+ and relatively rare. Seemingly characteristic of ankylosing spondylitis blood was a TCR beta motif consisting of under 10 highly homologous variants.

Trimming left V 4 bases short and J 7 bases short, with 24 bases between. There are 17 residues in the CDR3. Germline lookup yields CDR1 SGHRS and CDR2 YFSETQ. In making TCR beta libraries, quantitative 5'-RACE with molecular barcodes was used. MiXCR, applied by TCRdb to the 5' RACE reads, yields one record per CDR3 protein. Of fewer than 750,000 distinct CDR3 sequences listed, around a fifth are singletons. The sample consisted of blood, either unsorted or a sorted T cell fraction (not recorded which). This receptor was identified in a male donor with ankylosing spondylitis. The rearrangement uses TRBV5-1 and TRBJ2-1, with a tentative D call TRBD1 (6 bases). The CDR3 loop is CASSRDGMWGPGNEQFF. The CDR3 nucleotides read TGCGCCAGCAGCCGGGACGGTATGTGGGGGCCGGGGAATGAGCAGTTCTTC.